This T cell receptor (beta chain) was found in a study of CD8 T cells in ankylosing spondylitis. On this clonotype: Its antigen remains unknown.

For TCR beta, libraries came from quantitative 5'-RACE with molecular barcodes. TCRdb called the 5' RACE reads again in MiXCR, with one record for every CDR3 protein. The table includes 700,000 to 850,000 distinct CDR3 sequences, approximately 10% detected once. Study results and caveats: Before this, some motif variants had been reported in reactive arthritis synovial fluid and blood. What seemed typical of ankylosing spondylitis blood was a TCR beta motif built from eight highly homologous variants. Enrichment of disease-linked clones was reportedly significant in matched ankylosing spondylitis synovial fluid.

The V end was cut by 3 bases, the J end by 1 base, with 17 bases between. Germline V lookup: CDR1 DFQATT, CDR2 SNEGSKA (reference sequence). The CDR3 runs to 16 residues. This TCR was recovered from a male donor with ankylosing spondylitis. The rearrangement uses TRBV20-1 and TRBJ2-3; D is unresolved. Source material: blood, either unsorted or a sorted T cell fraction (not recorded which). CDR3 nucleotide sequence: TGCAGTGCTAGTGCCGTTGGGCGACCCGGCACAGATACGCAGTATTTT. It translates to CSASAVGRPGTDTQYF.